Listed below are T cell receptor beta chains from one sample, sequenced in a study of cytomegalovirus exposure and HLA in healthy donors. The data were produced by immunoSEQ multiplex PCR, yet TCRdb's version contains in-frame clones alone and is incomplete. The profile shows 200,000 to 250,000 clones, about 70% of them singletons. The sample taken for sequencing was PBMCs. The receptors were gathered from a man in his forties in good health and CMV-seropositive. CDR3s include the opening cysteine and the closing phenylalanine or tryptophan. A D gene is named only where the DNA matches it firmly. The listing skips clone size in some rows; elsewhere it reads once, few, many or a size class.

>.|15|TRBJ2-3|TRBD2|TRBV15
CATSRDPGGADTQYF
TGTGCCACCAGCAGGGACCCGGGGGGGGCAGATACGCAGTATTTT
>.|13|TRBJ2-5|.|TRBV10-3
CAISDDRQETQYF
TGTGCCATCAGTGACGACAGACAAGAGACCCAGTACTTC
>once|14|TRBJ1-1|.|TRBV6-6
CASSYGHLNTEAFF
TGTGCCAGCAGTTACGGACACTTAAACACTGAAGCTTTCTTT
>.|11|TRBJ2-5|TRBD2|TRBV28
CASSRGGTQYF
TGTGCCAGCAGTCGCGGGGGGACCCAGTACTTC
>.|17|TRBJ2-2|TRBD1|TRBV5-1
CASSFYPRTGDTGELFF
TGCGCCAGCAGCTTTTACCCCCGGACAGGGGACACCGGGGAGCTGTTTTTT
>.|15|TRBJ1-4|TRBD1|TRBV7-9
CASSFGTGGNEKLFF
TGTGCCAGCAGCTTTGGGACAGGGGGGAATGAAAAACTGTTTTTT
>.|15|TRBJ1-2|.|TRBV28
CASSFPRGSDYGYTF
TGTGCCAGCAGTTTTCCTAGGGGCAGCGACTATGGCTACACCTTC
>.|16|TRBJ1-1|.|TRBV11-1
CASSSYRDSMNTEAFF
TGTGCCAGCAGCTCATACAGGGATTCGATGAACACTGAAGCTTTCTTT
>few|11|TRBJ2-3|TRBD2|TRBV29-1
CSAHLAGVPYF
TGCAGCGCCCACCTAGCGGGGGTCCCCTATTTT
>few|16|TRBJ2-2|TRBD2|TRBV7-2
CASSFSSGGLGRELFF
TGTGCCAGCAGCTTCTCGAGCGGGGGGCTCGGAAGGGAGCTGTTTTTT
>.|14|TRBJ1-5|.|TRBV19
CASSIRLGTQPQHF
TGTGCCAGTAGTATCCGTCTCGGTACTCAGCCCCAGCATTTT
>.|14|TRBJ2-7|TRBD2|TRBV19
CASSVERGAYEQYF
TGTGCCAGTAGTGTCGAGCGGGGAGCCTACGAGCAGTACTTC
>.|13|TRBJ2-4|TRBD2|TRBV15
CATNFGGGNIQYF
TGTGCCACCAATTTCGGGGGGGGAAACATTCAGTACTTC
>.|16|TRBJ1-3|TRBD1|TRBV5-6
CASSRTGGASGNTIYF
TGTGCCAGCAGCCGTACAGGGGGCGCATCTGGAAACACCATATATTTT
>.|16|TRBJ2-3|TRBD1|TRBV4-1
CASRLVQGGLTDTQYF
TGCGCCAGCAGATTAGTACAGGGGGGCCTGACAGATACGCAGTATTTT
>few|14|TRBJ1-1|.|TRBV27
CASSLGRINTEAFF
TGTGCCAGCAGTTTGGGCAGGATCAACACTGAAGCTTTCTTT
>few|18|TRBJ2-5|TRBD2|TRBV4-1
CASSQDWDSGGEIETQYF
TGCGCCAGCAGCCAAGATTGGGATAGCGGGGGGGAAATAGAGACCCAGTACTTC
>.|16|TRBJ1-3|.|TRBV4-3
CASSQEGGFSGNTIYF
TGCGCCAGCAGCCAAGAAGGCGGGTTCTCTGGAAACACCATATATTTT
>.|15|TRBJ1-5|TRBD1|TRBV6-5
CASSRGGGAGQPQHF
TGTGCCAGCAGCCGCGGAGGGGGCGCGGGTCAGCCCCAGCATTTT
>.|16|TRBJ1-2|.|TRBV9
CASSPSGRELSGGYTF
TGTGCCAGCAGCCCCAGCGGCCGGGAACTCTCGGGTGGCTACACCTTC
>.|13|TRBJ1-4|.|TRBV19
CASSISEDEKLFF
TGTGCCAGTAGTATCTCCGAGGATGAAAAACTGTTTTTT
>.|14|TRBJ2-1|.|TRBV5-1
CASSLDTIWDEQFF
TGCGCCAGCAGTCTGGACACTATATGGGATGAGCAGTTCTTC
>few|12|TRBJ1-4|.|TRBV9
CASSVEGGKLFF
TGTGCCAGCAGCGTAGAAGGGGGAAAACTGTTTTTT
>.|14|TRBJ1-5|TRBD1|TRBV18
CASSSTGSNQPQHF
TGTGCCAGCTCATCGACAGGGTCAAATCAGCCCCAGCATTTT
>.|12|TRBJ2-7|.|TRBV28
CATRQDTYEQYF
TGTGCCACCCGACAGGACACCTACGAGCAGTACTTC
>.|10|TRBJ2-3|.|TRBV7-9
CASTPLRQYF
TGTGCCAGCACTCCTTTGAGGCAGTATTTT
>.|15|TRBJ2-1|TRBD2|TRBV7-2
CASSLGTRLGNEQFF
TGTGCCAGCAGCTTAGGGACTAGACTAGGGAATGAGCAGTTCTTC
>.|17|TRBJ2-7|.|TRBV28
CASSYSSPGTTTYEQYF
TGTGCCAGCAGTTACTCTTCCCCCGGGACAACTACCTACGAGCAGTACTTC
>.|15|TRBJ2-6|.|TRBV6-6
CASGGGAGGANVLTF
TGTGCCAGCGGGGGGGGCGCAGGTGGGGCCAACGTCCTGACTTTC
>.|13|TRBJ2-7|.|TRBV5-8
CASSFSGKYEQYF
TGTGCCAGCAGCTTCTCGGGGAAATACGAGCAGTACTTC
>.|12|TRBJ1-2|.|TRBV5-4
CASSPNNYGYTF
TGTGCCAGCAGCCCAAATAACTATGGCTACACCTTC
>few|14|TRBJ1-2|TRBD1|TRBV9
CASSVGGGDYGYTF
TGTGCCAGCAGCGTAGGAGGGGGCGACTATGGCTACACCTTC
>.|15|TRBJ2-4|.|TRBV19
CASSIAQGSKNIQYF
TGTGCCAGTAGTATAGCCCAGGGGTCCAAAAACATTCAGTACTTC
>.|15|TRBJ1-5|.|TRBV9
CASSVDGGADQPQHF
TGTGCCAGCAGCGTAGATGGCGGTGCGGATCAGCCCCAGCATTTT
>few|16|TRBJ1-1|.|TRBV6-6
CASSLPRAGDGTEAFF
TGTGCCAGCAGTTTACCGAGGGCGGGGGACGGCACTGAAGCTTTCTTT
>few|13|TRBJ1-1|.|TRBV6-4
CASRQNGGTEAFF
TGTGCCAGCCGCCAAAACGGGGGCACTGAAGCTTTCTTT
>.|12|TRBJ2-7|.|TRBV7-9
CASSSSHYEQYF
TGTGCCAGCAGCTCCTCTCACTACGAGCAGTACTTC
>.|15|TRBJ1-1|TRBD1|TRBV5-7
CASSLSQGVGTEAFF
TGTGCCAGCAGCTTAAGCCAGGGGGTCGGTACTGAAGCTTTCTTT
>.|14|TRBJ2-5|.|TRBV10-3
CAISRETETETQYF
TGTGCCATCAGTCGGGAAACGGAAACAGAGACCCAGTACTTC
>.|14|TRBJ2-7|TRBD1|TRBV6-1
CASRRSGQSYEQYF
TGTGCCAGCCGAAGATCGGGACAGAGCTACGAGCAGTACTTC
>.|15|TRBJ2-4|.|TRBV11-2
CASSLDPGAKNIQYF
TGTGCCAGCAGCCTAGACCCGGGGGCCAAAAACATTCAGTACTTC
>.|14|TRBJ2-7|.|TRBV6-5
CASSLGPGVNEQYF
TGTGCCAGCAGTCTGGGTCCAGGGGTTAACGAGCAGTACTTC
>.|16|TRBJ1-6|TRBD1|TRBV4-1
CASSQLLGQGGIPLHF
TGCGCCAGCAGCCAACTTCTTGGACAGGGCGGTATACCCCTCCACTTT
>.|15|TRBJ2-3|.|TRBV7-9
CASSLGAGDTDTQYF
TGTGCCAGCAGCTTAGGGGCCGGGGACACAGATACGCAGTATTTT
>.|15|TRBJ2-3|.|TRBV5-1
CASSSTGTATDTQYF
TGCGCCAGCAGCTCGACCGGGACTGCCACAGATACGCAGTATTTT
>.|16|TRBJ1-6|.|TRBV6-6
CASSYEAPITNSPLHF
TGTGCCAGCAGTTACGAGGCCCCAATTACTAATTCACCCCTCCACTTT
>.|15|TRBJ2-3|TRBD2|TRBV2
CASSSGGARTDTQYF
TGTGCCAGCTCTAGCGGGGGGGCAAGAACAGATACGCAGTATTTT
>.|16|TRBJ2-2|TRBD2|TRBV19
CASSFSGGADTGELFF
TGTGCCAGTAGTTTTAGCGGGGGGGCCGACACCGGGGAGCTGTTTTTT
>few|16|TRBJ2-7|TRBD2|TRBV7-2
CASSLRPTSGGYEQYF
TGTGCCAGCAGCCTGCGCCCGACTAGCGGGGGCTACGAGCAGTACTTC
>few|11|TRBJ1-2|.|TRBV18
CASSRRGDYTF
TGTGCCAGCTCACGGAGGGGTGACTACACCTTC
>.|16|TRBJ2-7|TRBD2|TRBV28
CASTTFGGRGGYEQYF
TGTGCCAGCACAACGTTCGGAGGGCGGGGGGGCTACGAGCAGTACTTC
>.|10|TRBJ2-1|.|TRBV20-1
CSASKNEQFF
TGCAGTGCTAGTAAAAATGAGCAGTTCTTC
>few|12|TRBJ1-4|.|TRBV6-1
CASGGLNEKLFF
TGTGCCAGCGGAGGCTTAAATGAAAAACTGTTTTTT
>.|15|TRBJ2-7|TRBD1|TRBV7-2
CASSWGTGPSYEQYF
TGTGCCAGCAGCTGGGGGACAGGACCTTCCTACGAGCAGTACTTC
>.|15|TRBJ2-3|.|TRBV7-9
CASSFWGEGTDTQYF
TGTGCCAGCAGCTTTTGGGGGGAGGGCACAGATACGCAGTATTTT
>.|14|TRBJ2-4|TRBD2|TRBV13
CASSPQGLESFQYF
TGTGCCAGCAGCCCCCAGGGACTAGAATCTTTTCAGTACTTC
>.|14|TRBJ2-7|.|TRBV6-1
CASSAGLPTYEQYF
TGTGCCAGCAGTGCAGGTTTACCTACCTACGAGCAGTACTTC